What follows are 19 T cell receptor beta chains derived from one specimen sequenced in a study of T cells in localized non-small cell lung cancer. The data were produced by immunoSEQ multiplex PCR, yet TCRdb's version contains in-frame clones alone and is incomplete. In the table there are approximately 45,000 clones, more than 85% of which are singletons. Sequenced here: PBMCs, sampled before any cancer treatment. The source is a man between 35 and 75 years old with stage II lung adenocarcinoma.

The rearrangement joins TRBV19 to TRBJ1-4, with 8 nucleotides matching TRBD1. This CDR3 has 17 amino acids. CDR1 and CDR2 from the germline V gene are LNHDA and SQIVND (reference sequence). Trimming removed 5 bases from V and 0 bases from J; junction bases left unmatched: 8. The CDR3 region has the DNA TGTGCCAGTAGTTTGACAGGGGTGACGGCAACTAATGAAAAACTGTTTTTT. Its translation: CASSLTGVTATNEKLFF.

This clone was detected only a few times. CDR3 in amino acids: CAISEDRYNQPQHF. The CDR3 DNA reads as TGTGCCATCAGTGAGGACAGGTACAATCAGCCCCAGCATTTT. The V and J genes are TRBV10-3 and TRBJ1-5, with D perhaps TRBD1 (6 bases). The CDR3 spans 14 residues. Trimming stripped 2 bases from V and 3 bases from J, with 8 bases between. The germline V gene encodes CDR1 ENHRY and CDR2 SYGVKD.

This chain uses TRBV30 with TRBJ1-2; D might be TRBD1 (6 bases). V was pared by 5 bases and J by 5 bases, with 12 bases between. The CDR3 is 12 amino acids. Germline lookup yields CDR1 GTSNPN and CDR2 SVGIG (reference sequence). CDR3 residues: CAWQTGRYGYTF. Here the CDR3 DNA reads TGTGCCTGGCAGACAGGACGATATGGCTACACCTTC.

This chain links TRBV19 with TRBJ1-2; TRBD1 matches 7 bases. Germline V gene sequence: CDR1 LNHDA, CDR2 SQIVND (reference sequence). V shed 3 bases, J shed 5 bases, and the junction held 9 bases outside the gene matches. CDR3 length equals 15 residues. The CDR3 coding sequence is TGTGCCAGTAGTATGGCTAGACAGGGCTCTTATGGCTACACCTTC. Protein sequence: CASSMARQGSYGYTF.

The J gene is TRBJ2-7, the V gene TRBV6-5; a possible D gene is TRBD2 (5 bases). CDR1 and CDR2 from the germline V gene are MNHEY and SVGAGI. Trimming took 0 bases from V and 3 from J, leaving 9 bases between them. The CDR3 spans 14 residues. As DNA, the CDR3 is TGTGCCAGCAGTTACTCGAGAGGGAACTACGAGCAGTACGTC. Amino acid sequence: CASSYSRGNYEQYV.

CDR3 residues: CASSLTGELFF. CDR3 coding DNA: TGTGCCAGCAGCTTAACCGGGGAGCTGTTTTTT. The chain joins TRBV7-3 to TRBJ2-2; D is ambiguous. V gave up 0 bases and J gave up 7 bases, with 0 bases separating them. The germline CDR1 and CDR2 sequences are SGHTA and FQGTGA. This CDR3 has 11 amino acids.

The table lists this clone with a few counts. The rearrangement uses TRBV7-2 and TRBJ2-1, with a weak D call TRBD1 (6 bases). The CDR3 contains 16 residues. V was cut by 2 bases and J by 0 bases, with 11 bases left in between. The germline V gene encodes CDR1 SGHTA and CDR2 FQGNSA. The CDR3 is CASSLSTGSSYNEQFF. The CDR3, as DNA: TGTGCCAGCAGCTTATCGACAGGTTCCTCCTACAATGAGCAGTTCTTC. The full variable domain, its missing parts supplied by reference TRBV7-2 and TRBJ2-1, is GAGVSQSPSNKVTEKGKDVELRCDPISGHTALYWYRQSLGQGLEFLIYFQGNSAPDKSGLPSDRFSAERTGGSVSTLTIQRTQQEDSAVYLCASSLSTGSSYNEQFFGPGTRLTVL.

The chain links TRBV14 to TRBJ2-1; the match to TRBD1 covers 7 bases. The CDR3 runs to 17 residues. CDR1 SGHDN and CDR2 FVKESK come from the germline V gene. Germline trimming cut 3 bases from V and 4 bases from J; bases unmatched to any gene: 12. The CDR3 spells CASSQVTGLKLYNEQFF. The CDR3, as DNA: TGTGCCAGCAGCCAGGTGACAGGGCTGAAACTGTACAATGAGCAGTTCTTC.

This chain links TRBV7-9 with TRBJ2-5; 8 bases are shared with TRBD2. The CDR3 sequence is 17 residues long. The junction had 10 bases not matched to a gene; V was cut back by 0 bases and J by 4 bases. Germline CDR1 is SEHNR and CDR2 is FQNEAQ (reference sequence). DNA of the CDR3: TGTGCCAGCAGCTTAGCCCCCGCGGGGGGCATTATAGAGACCCAGTACTTC. This codes for CASSLAPAGGIIETQYF. The whole variable domain, remainder taken from reference TRBV7-9 and TRBJ2-5, is DTGVSQNPRHKITKRGQNVTFRCDPISEHNRLYWYRQTLGQGPEFLTYFQNEAQLEKSRLLSDRFSAERPKGSFSTLEIQRTEQGDSAMYLCASSLAPAGGIIETQYFGPGTRLLVL.

The CDR3 DNA is TGCGCCAGCAGAAGGGGGAGGACAGATAATAATTCACCCCTCCACTTT. It codes for CASRRGRTDNNSPLHF. The rearrangement joins TRBV5-1 to TRBJ1-6, with D possibly matching TRBD1 (6 bases). This CDR3 is 16 amino acids long. Trimming shortened V by 5 bases and J by 5 bases, and 17 bases separated the two germline ends. The germline gives CDR1 SGHRS, CDR2 YFSETQ.

The rearrangement joins TRBV5-1 to TRBJ2-1; 7 bases map to TRBD1. CDR1 is SGHRS, CDR2 YFSETQ, per germline. The ends lost 2 bases at V and 7 bases at J; junction bases unmatched: 6. CDR3 length equals 14 residues. CDR3 in DNA: TGCGCCAGCAGCTTCCGCCAGACAGGGAATGAGCAGTTCTTC. It yields the protein CASSFRQTGNEQFF.

V is TRBV18 and J is TRBJ2-7; TRBD1 or TRBD2 may be the D gene (5 bases each). With 2 bases removed from V and 2 bases from J, the gap between germline ends came to 10 bases. This CDR3 comprises 14 residues. Germline V CDR1 and CDR2: KGHSH, LQKENI. The CDR3 sequence is CASSPVEGPYEQYF. The CDR3 nucleotides are TGTGCCAGCTCACCAGTTGAGGGACCCTACGAGCAGTACTTC.

V gene TRBV19 combines with J gene TRBJ2-1, with a weak D call TRBD1 (6 bases). V was clipped by 6 bases and J by 0 bases, with 12 bases between them. This CDR3 has 15 residues. Germline V gene sequence: CDR1 LNHDA, CDR2 SQIVND (reference sequence). The CDR3 coding sequence is TGTGCCAGTAGGGAAACAGGGAGCTCCTACAATGAGCAGTTCTTC. As protein: CASRETGSSYNEQFF. Based on the CDR3 plus reference TRBV19 and TRBJ2-1, the full variable domain is DGGITQSPKYLFRKEGQNVTLSCEQNLNHDAMYWYRQDPGQGLRLIYYSQIVNDFQKGDIAEGYSVSREKKESFPLTVTSAQKNPTAFYLCASRETGSSYNEQFFGPGTRLTVL.

The chain is built from TRBV2 and TRBJ2-7; D is tentatively TRBD1 or TRBD2 (6 bases each). This CDR3 contains 14 residues. V lost 8 bases and J lost 0, with 14 bases in between. Germline values: CDR1 SNHLY, CDR2 FYNNEI. CDR3 coding DNA: TGTGCCAGCTTTGGGGGGCCTAGCTCCTACGAGCAGTACTTC. Its translation is CASFGGPSSYEQYF.

This chain connects TRBV28 to TRBJ1-2; the D gene is possibly TRBD1 (5 bases). With 6 bases removed from V and 8 bases from J, the gap between germline ends came to 22 bases. The CDR3 contains 15 residues. Germline assignment: CDR1 MDHEN and CDR2 SYDVKM. Written as DNA, the CDR3 is TGTGCCAGCAGCTTGGCCATGTTTGGGGGAGGAGGCTACACCTTC. The encoded protein is CASSLAMFGGGGYTF.

This chain uses TRBV27 with TRBJ2-5; 7 nucleotides agree with TRBD1. The CDR3 extends over 13 amino acids. Germline V gene data show CDR1 as MNHEY and CDR2 as SMNVEV (reference sequence). J gave up 5 bases and V 3 bases, and 3 bases lay outside the gene matches. The CDR3 DNA is TGTGCCAGCAGTTTTAGCAGGGGGGAGACCCAGTACTTC. Its protein is CASSFSRGETQYF.

V is TRBV7-2 and J is TRBJ1-5; possibly TRBD1 for D (5 bases). The V and J ends lost 1 base and 4 bases respectively, with 14 bases between them. The CDR3 loop spans 16 amino acids. Germline assignment: CDR1 SGHTA and CDR2 FQGNSA. The CDR3 here is CASSLEGARQNQPQHF. The CDR3 nucleotides read TGTGCCAGCAGCTTAGAAGGGGCCAGGCAAAATCAGCCCCAGCATTTT.

The rearrangement links TRBV5-4 to TRBJ1-1; a possible D gene is TRBD1 (6 bases). Trimming removed 0 bases at V and 5 bases at J, with 8 bases between. CDR1 is SGHNT and CDR2 is YYREEE in the germline V gene (reference sequence). The CDR3 is 13 residues long. The CDR3, as DNA: TGTGCCAGCAGCTTGGGGACAGTTACTGAAGCTTTCTTT. This translates into CASSLGTVTEAFF.

V is TRBV2 and J is TRBJ2-3; a weak D match, TRBD2 (5 bases). Trimming shortened V by 4 bases and J by 0 bases, and 8 bases separated the two germline ends. The germline V gene encodes CDR1 SNHLY and CDR2 FYNNEI. The CDR3 spans 14 residues. The CDR3 nucleotides are TGTGCCAGCAGTGTAGGAGGAAGCACAGATACGCAGTATTTT. Protein: CASSVGGSTDTQYF.